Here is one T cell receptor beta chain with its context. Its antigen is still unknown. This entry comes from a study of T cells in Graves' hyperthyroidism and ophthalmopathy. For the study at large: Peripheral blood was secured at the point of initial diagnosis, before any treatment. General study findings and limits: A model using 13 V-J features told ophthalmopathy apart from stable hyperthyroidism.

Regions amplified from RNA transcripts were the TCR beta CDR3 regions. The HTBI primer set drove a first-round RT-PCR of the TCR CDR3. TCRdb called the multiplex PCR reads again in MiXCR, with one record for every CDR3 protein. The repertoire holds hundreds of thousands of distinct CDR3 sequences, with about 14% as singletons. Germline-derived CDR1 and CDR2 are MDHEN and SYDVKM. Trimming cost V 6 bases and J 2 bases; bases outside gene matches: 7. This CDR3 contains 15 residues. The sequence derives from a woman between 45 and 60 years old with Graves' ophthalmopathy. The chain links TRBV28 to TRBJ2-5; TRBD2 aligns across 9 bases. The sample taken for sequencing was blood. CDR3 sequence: CASRTGLASQETQYF. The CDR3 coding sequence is TGTGCCAGCAGGACTGGACTAGCGTCACAAGAGACCCAGTACTTC.